These 28 T cell receptor beta chains share one sample of origin, sequenced in a study of T cells in Graves' hyperthyroidism and ophthalmopathy. The TCR beta CDR3 regions underwent amplification using RNA transcripts as the source. Researchers ran a first-round RT-PCR on the TCR CDR3 using the HTBI primer set. TCRdb processed the multiplex PCR reads anew with MiXCR; each CDR3 protein has one entry. Of fewer than 350,000 distinct CDR3 sequences in the sample, about an eighth were seen once. The sequenced sample was blood. The receptors were sampled from a woman aged 40 to 55 with Graves' hyperthyroidism.

This clonotype was observed a few times. This chain joins TRBV25-1 and TRBJ1-6, with 7 bases matching TRBD1. Losses at the gene ends were 2 bases for V and 12 bases for J; bases not matched to a gene: 13. The CDR3 runs 16 residues. Germline V gives CDR1 MGHDK, CDR2 SYGVNS. The CDR3 coding sequence is TGTGCCAGCAGTGAAACAGACAGGGTCGCCTCTCGACCCCTCCACTTT. It translates to CASSETDRVASRPLHF.

The chain couples TRBV24-1 to TRBJ2-3; D may be TRBD2 (6 bases). The CDR3 is 15 amino acids. Germline CDR1 and CDR2: KGHDR and SFDVKD. Between the trimmed V and J ends, which lost 2 bases and 6 bases, there was a span of 14 bases. CDR3 sequence: CATSDSGEVRDTQYF. The CDR3 nucleotides are TGTGCCACCAGTGATTCGGGGGAAGTTCGGGATACGCAGTATTTT.

There are many counts of this clonotype. The V call is TRBV6-1, the J call TRBJ2-3; 8 nucleotides align to TRBD2. Germline assignment: CDR1 MNHNS and CDR2 SASEGT. The trim removed 5 bases at V and 4 bases at J, leaving 5 bases unmatched. The CDR3 spans 14 residues. The CDR3 is CASSYQTSADTQYF. Here the CDR3 DNA reads TGTGCCAGCAGTTACCAGACTAGCGCAGATACGCAGTATTTT.

There are many counts of this clonotype. This chain connects TRBV28 to TRBJ1-5; D call uncertain. The CDR3 runs to 17 residues. CDR1 and CDR2 from the germline V gene are MDHEN and SYDVKM. V lost 3 bases, J lost 5 bases, and 20 bases lay in between. The CDR3 DNA sequence: TGTGCCAGCAGTTTTACTGCCCATCCGGTTAGGCATCAGCCCCAGCATTTT. This sequence encodes CASSFTAHPVRHQPQHF.

There are many counts of this clonotype. The V gene is TRBV12-3 or TRBV12-4, the J gene TRBJ2-5; D is uncertain. The CDR3 runs 12 residues. Trimming removed 4 bases from V and 10 bases from J, with 13 bases in between. This CDR3 is CASSSPAAIQYF. The CDR3 DNA reads TGTGCCAGCAGTTCTCCCGCGGCGATCCAGTACTTC.

This clonotype was detected ten times or more. The J gene is TRBJ2-1, the V gene TRBV20-1; 9 bases are shared with TRBD2. CDR3 size: 16 residues. The trim removed 5 bases at V and 0 bases at J, leaving 8 bases unmatched. Germline CDR1 and CDR2: DFQATT and SNEGSKA (reference sequence). The CDR3 nucleotides read TGCAGTGCTCCCTCTTTAGCGGGAGCCTCCTACAATGAGCAGTTCTTC. Protein product: CSAPSLAGASYNEQFF.

Points on this clonotype: This CDR3 fails to terminate in the conserved phenylalanine or tryptophan, so it likely reflects a read error. The chain recombines TRBV6-5 with TRBJ1-5; D remains unclear. Germline loops: CDR1 MNHEY, CDR2 SVGAGI. The CDR3 contains 13 residues. Trimming pared 4 bases from V and 6 bases from J, leaving 10 bases between. The CDR3 reads CASSSHDGQPQHL. The CDR3 coding sequence is TGTGCCAGCAGTTCCCACGACGGTCAGCCCCAGCATCTT.

This rearrangement joins TRBV29-1 to TRBJ2-3; the D call may be TRBD1 or TRBD2 (5 bases each). Looked up from germline, CDR1 is SQVTM and CDR2 is ANQGSEA. The CDR3 runs 12 residues. Trimming cost V 6 bases and J 0 bases, with 7 bases left between them. This CDR3 reads CSVGDSTDTQYF. CDR3 in DNA: TGCAGCGTCGGGGACAGCACAGATACGCAGTATTTT.

This clonotype was seen at least ten times. The V and J genes are TRBV9 and TRBJ2-1; the D gene is possibly TRBD1 (7 bases). The length of the CDR3 is 16 residues. Between the trimmed V and J ends, which lost 5 bases and 7 bases, there was a span of 22 bases. Germline V gives CDR1 SGDLS, CDR2 YYNGEE. The CDR3, as DNA: TGTGCCAGCAGAGAGGGGGCTAGCGAGTCTCGGAATGAGCAGTTCTTC. Its translation is CASREGASESRNEQFF.

This clonotype was counted at least ten times. The chain is built from TRBV30 and TRBJ2-3; D might be TRBD2 (6 bases). The CDR3 consists of 14 residues. Trimming removed 3 bases at V and 4 bases at J, with 14 bases between. Germline values: CDR1 GTSNPN, CDR2 SVGIG (reference sequence). CDR3 nucleotides: TGTGCCTGGAGGATGAGGCGGGATCCAGATACGCAGTATTTT. Translating it yields CAWRMRRDPDTQYF.

This clonotype was found many times. J is TRBJ2-1 and V is TRBV14, with TRBD2 matching over 10 bases. The V gene's germline CDR1 is SGHDN and CDR2 FVKESK. Germline trimming cut 1 base from V and 2 bases from J; bases unmatched to any gene: 5. The CDR3 spans 17 residues. In DNA, the CDR3 is TGTGCCAGCAGCCAAGGAGCGGGAGGGCCTGCCTACAATGAGCAGTTCTTC. It specifies CASSQGAGGPAYNEQFF. Full variable domain (rest looked up from reference TRBV14 and TRBJ2-1): EAGVTQFPSHSVIEKGQTVTLRCDPISGHDNLYWYRRVMGKEIKFLLHFVKESKQDESGMPNNRFLAERTGGTYSTLKVQPAELEDSGVYFCASSQGAGGPAYNEQFFGPGTRLTVL.

This clonotype was seen ten or more times. Relative to the germline gene, one junction end is altered; a read error may explain this. V usage is TRBV5-1 and J usage is TRBJ1-4; D is ambiguous. Germline CDR1 SGHRS, CDR2 YFSETQ. The CDR3 runs to 14 residues. CDR3 in DNA: TGTGCCAGCAGCCTAGGAGCAACTAATGAAAAACTGTTTTTT. Its protein product is CASSLGATNEKLFF.

This clonotype was recorded at least ten times. The CDR3 loop is CASSTMDGEQYF. CDR3 sequence (DNA): TGTGCCAGCAGCACAATGGATGGTGAGCAGTACTTC. The V gene is TRBV11-3, the J gene TRBJ2-7; D uncertain. Germline values: CDR1 SGHNT, CDR2 YENEEA. This CDR3 is built from 12 residues. V gave up 5 bases and J gave up 7 bases, with 12 bases separating them.

This clonotype occurred many times. This rearrangement joins TRBV5-1 to TRBJ2-7; possible D gene TRBD1, 5 bases. With 1 base removed from V and 3 bases from J, the gap between germline ends came to 11 bases. Germline CDR1 and CDR2: SGHRS and YFSETQ. The CDR3 spans 14 residues. The CDR3 is CASSLKGQYYEQYF. The CDR3 nucleotides read TGCGCCAGCAGCTTGAAGGGGCAATACTACGAGCAGTACTTC.

This clonotype was counted ten times or more. The V gene is TRBV30, the J gene TRBJ2-7; TRBD2 matches at 9 bases. Germline CDR1 is GTSNPN and CDR2 is SVGIG (reference sequence). The ends lost 5 bases at V and 5 bases at J; junction bases unmatched: 10. This CDR3 region has 14 residues. CDR3 in amino acids: CAWGRSGSFHEQYF. The CDR3 bases are TGTGCCTGGGGCCGTAGCGGGAGCTTCCACGAGCAGTACTTC.

At least ten counts were recorded for this clonotype. The genes are TRBV2 and TRBJ2-7, with a tentative D call TRBD1 (6 bases). The CDR3 has 14 amino acids. Germline assignment: CDR1 SNHLY and CDR2 FYNNEI. Trimming took off 7 bases at V and 0 bases at J, with 13 bases between the two ends. DNA of the CDR3: TGTGCCAGCACCTGGACAGAGAGCTCCTACGAGCAGTACTTC. Protein sequence: CASTWTESSYEQYF.

This rearrangement joins TRBV27 to TRBJ2-4, with D possibly called TRBD1 or TRBD2 (6 bases each). The germline gives CDR1 MNHEY, CDR2 SMNVEV (reference sequence). Trimming took 9 bases from V and 6 from J, leaving 24 bases between them. The CDR3 spans 16 residues. The CDR3 DNA sequence: TGTGCCAGAACCGGACCCGGGGGCATCGTGGGAAACATTCAGTACTTC. It yields the protein CARTGPGGIVGNIQYF.

This clonotype was seen at least ten times. This chain links TRBV28 with TRBJ1-1; tentatively, D is TRBD1 (6 bases). Trimming cost V 5 bases and J 11 bases, with 12 bases left between them. The germline CDR1 and CDR2 sequences are MDHEN and SYDVKM. The CDR3 covers 11 residues. The CDR3 reads CASSTGRYAFF. Here the CDR3 DNA reads TGTGCCAGCAGTACAGGGAGGTATGCTTTCTTT.

V gene TRBV20-1 combines with J gene TRBJ2-3, with 11 bases that match TRBD1. Trimming at V came to 3 bases and at J to 5 bases, leaving 13 bases not matched to a gene. The CDR3 is made up of 17 amino acids. Germline V lookup: CDR1 DFQATT, CDR2 SNEGSKA (reference sequence). CDR3 in amino acids: CSASGQGAAGAGDTQYF. CDR3 DNA sequence: TGCAGTGCTAGCGGACAGGGGGCGGCGGGAGCGGGAGATACGCAGTATTTT.

CDR3 sequence reads: CAWSVNLANPNEQFF. CDR3 in DNA: TGTGCCTGGAGTGTAAACCTCGCTAACCCCAATGAGCAGTTCTTC. The genes are TRBV30 and TRBJ2-1; D is unclear. The CDR3 contains 15 residues. CDR1 is GTSNPN and CDR2 is SVGIG in the germline V gene (reference sequence). V was shortened by 0 bases and J by 6 bases, with 15 bases between the two germline ends.

This clonotype came up many times. This chain links TRBV15 with TRBJ1-6; TRBD1 matches 9 bases. Germline loops: CDR1 LNHNV, CDR2 YYDKDF (reference sequence). CDR3 size: 16 residues. V shed 5 bases and J 10 bases; nucleotides not matched to a gene: 12. This chain's CDR3 is CATSLMGTGGDSPLHF. The CDR3 coding sequence is TGTGCCACCAGCCTGATGGGAACAGGGGGCGACTCACCCCTCCACTTT.

This clonotype has at least ten counts. The gene calls are TRBV6-1 and TRBJ2-5; D perhaps matches TRBD2 (6 bases). CDR3 length equals 14 residues. Trimming left V 10 bases short and J 5 bases short, with 20 bases between. The germline CDR1 and CDR2 sequences are MNHNS and SASEGT. CDR3: CATLPGGTWETQYF. The DNA of the CDR3 is TGTGCCACCTTGCCCGGCGGGACGTGGGAGACCCAGTACTTC.

This clonotype was counted ten times or more. This chain uses TRBV2 with TRBJ1-5; 7 bases are shared with TRBD1. V trimming: 5 bases; J trimming: 7 bases; junction bases outside the gene matches: 5. The CDR3 is 13 residues long. Germline lookup yields CDR1 SNHLY and CDR2 FYNNEI. This chain's CDR3 is CASSRDSGQPQHF. The CDR3 DNA follows: TGTGCCAGCAGTAGGGACAGCGGGCAGCCCCAGCATTTT.

This clonotype has ten or more counts. This chain uses TRBV6-1 with TRBJ1-6; D may be TRBD1 (6 bases). The CDR3 length is 15 residues. The germline V and J ends were trimmed by 6 bases and 10 bases, with 19 bases remaining between them. Germline V gene lookup returns CDR1 MNHNS and CDR2 SASEGT. The CDR3 region has the DNA TGTGCCAGCAGACTGGGCAGGGGCGTGGGATCACCCCTCCACTTT. Translated, it gives CASRLGRGVGSPLHF.

The rearrangement uses TRBV7-9 and TRBJ1-1; D is uncertain. The V end was cut by 5 bases, the J end by 9 bases, with 19 bases between. The CDR3 length is 14 residues. Per the germline V gene, CDR1 is SEHNR and CDR2 is FQNEAQ (reference sequence). CDR3 in amino acids: CASSQPGPFTKAFF. The CDR3 DNA follows: TGTGCCAGCAGCCAGCCGGGTCCCTTTACTAAAGCTTTCTTT.

This clonotype has ten or more counts. The chain links TRBV28 to TRBJ2-3; D assignment may be TRBD1 or TRBD2 (5 bases each). Germline assignment: CDR1 MDHEN and CDR2 SYDVKM. V lost 4 bases and J lost 2, with 10 bases in between. The CDR3 is 14 residues long. The CDR3 sequence: CASSSGPNTDTQYF. The DNA of the CDR3 is TGTGCCAGCAGTTCGGGACCCAACACAGATACGCAGTATTTT.

The rearrangement links TRBV28 to TRBJ1-2, with D possibly TRBD1 on 6 matching bases. The CDR3 loop spans 14 amino acids. Looked up from germline, CDR1 is MDHEN and CDR2 is SYDVKM. The V gene lost 3 bases and the J gene lost 5 bases, with 13 bases spanning the gap. This chain's CDR3 is CASSFKGGYYGYTF. CDR3 DNA sequence: TGTGCCAGCAGTTTTAAGGGGGGTTATTATGGCTACACCTTC.

This clonotype has ten or more counts. The J gene is TRBJ1-1, the V gene TRBV12-3 or TRBV12-4; the D is unclear. This CDR3 is 13 amino acids long. Trimming took off 3 bases at V and 4 bases at J, with 9 bases between the two ends. This CDR3 reads CASSLGRVTEAFF. The CDR3 DNA follows: TGTGCCAGCAGTTTGGGCAGAGTCACTGAAGCTTTCTTT.